These 4 T cell receptor beta chains were all obtained from the same sample, sequenced in a study of blood T cell repertoires in COVID-19. The protocol was immunoSEQ multiplex PCR, while the TCRdb copy is restricted to in-frame clones and leaves out a portion. The data contain 35,000 to 55,000 clones, 85% to 90% of them singletons. Sequenced sample: peripheral blood. The origin of the receptors is a human donor in a cohort sampled during active COVID-19.

CDR3 bases: TGTGCCATCAGTGAGTCAGGCAGGCAAGGCGGGGAGCTGTTTTTT. Residues: CAISESGRQGGELFF. The chain recombines TRBV10-3 with TRBJ2-2, with no clear D. V was shortened by 0 bases and J by 7 bases, with 12 bases between the two germline ends. Germline loops: CDR1 ENHRY, CDR2 SYGVKD. This CDR3 contains 15 residues.

The rearrangement joins TRBV5-5 to TRBJ2-5, with D unclear. CDR1 and CDR2 from the germline V gene are SGHKS and YYEKEE (reference sequence). V was shortened by 0 bases and J by 2 bases, with 11 bases between the two germline ends. The CDR3 spans 15 residues. The CDR3 here is CASSLVSSLQETQYF. The CDR3 DNA follows: TGTGCCAGCAGCTTGGTCTCGAGCTTACAAGAGACCCAGTACTTC.

The chain joins TRBV27 to TRBJ2-1, with TRBD2 identical over 9 bases. The CDR3 is 14 residues long. V gave up 6 bases and J gave up 10 bases; unmatched junction bases: 10. In germline, CDR1 is MNHEY, CDR2 SMNVEV (reference sequence). The CDR3 protein is CASSFGGGAGEQFF. CDR3 in DNA: TGTGCCAGCAGCTTCGGCGGGGGGGCTGGAGAGCAGTTCTTC.

The CDR3 DNA reads TGTGCCAGCAGTTACTCGATAGATGAAAAACTGTTTTTT. This codes for CASSYSIDEKLFF. The chain uses TRBV6-6 and TRBJ1-4; D is unresolved. CDR3 length: 13 residues. Trimming pared 0 bases from V and 6 bases from J, leaving 5 bases between. Germline V gives CDR1 MNHNY, CDR2 SVGAGI (reference sequence).